Sequencing of this T cell receptor (beta chain) was carried out in a study of blood T cell repertoires in COVID-19. This CDR3 comprises 14 residues. Germline V gene lookup returns CDR1 SGHRS and CDR2 YFSETQ. V was shortened by 5 bases and J by 1 base, with 12 bases between the two germline ends. The protocol was immunoSEQ multiplex PCR, while the TCRdb copy is restricted to in-frame clones and leaves out a portion. The sample lists around 210,000 clones; approximately 80% were seen once. The chain couples TRBV5-1 to TRBJ1-1; D call uncertain. This clonotype was obtained from a woman of 80 years or more with COVID-19, enrolled during active disease. Sequencing was performed on peripheral blood. For the CDR3, the DNA is TGCGCCAGCAGAAGGACGGGAGCGAACACTGAAGCTTTCTTT. It encodes CASRRTGANTEAFF.